This T cell receptor beta chain appears in the sequencing data of a study of blood T cell repertoires in COVID-19. Seattle patient enrollment occurred during active infection, with longitudinal follow-up thereafter. The germline gives CDR1 MRHNA, CDR2 SNTAGT. V was trimmed by 4 bases and J by 0 bases, leaving 10 bases between them. The CDR3 spans 15 residues. How the authors handled the data: Reference gene primer amplification gave nucleated cell count estimates. TCRdb's table, derived via immunoSEQ multiplex PCR, lists solely in-frame clones and lacks some. V, J and clone size reflect that table, while D and trimming were determined from the DNA. The sample lists some 350,000 clones, over 80% occurring once.

Input material: peripheral blood. The J gene is TRBJ2-1, the V gene TRBV6-4, with TRBD1 as a possible D gene (5 bases). The origin of this receptor is a woman aged 50 to 60 with COVID-19, enrolled during active disease. CDR3 coding DNA: TGTGCCAGCAGTGCAGGGAAGAGCTCCTACAATGAGCAGTTCTTC. Translating it yields CASSAGKSSYNEQFF.